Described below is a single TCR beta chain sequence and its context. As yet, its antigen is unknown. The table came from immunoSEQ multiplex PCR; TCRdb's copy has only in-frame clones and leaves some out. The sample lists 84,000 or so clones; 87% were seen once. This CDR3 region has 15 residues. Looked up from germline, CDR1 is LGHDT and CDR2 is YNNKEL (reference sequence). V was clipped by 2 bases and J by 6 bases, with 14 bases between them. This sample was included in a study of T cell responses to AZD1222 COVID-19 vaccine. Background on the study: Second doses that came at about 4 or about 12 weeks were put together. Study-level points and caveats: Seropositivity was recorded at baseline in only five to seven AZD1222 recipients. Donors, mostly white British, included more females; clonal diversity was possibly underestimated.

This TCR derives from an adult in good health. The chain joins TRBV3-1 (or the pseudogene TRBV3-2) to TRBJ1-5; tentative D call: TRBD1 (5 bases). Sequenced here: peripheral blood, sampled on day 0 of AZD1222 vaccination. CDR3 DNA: TGTGCCAGCAGCCAACGGGGATCGAGGGGTCAGCCCCAGCATTTT. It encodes CASSQRGSRGQPQHF.